These T cell receptor beta chains were read from a single sample in a study of cytotoxic CD8 clonotypes in ibrutinib-treated CLL. Assay used: immunoSEQ multiplex PCR; TCRdb lists only in-frame clones, some missing. The sample holds tens of thousands of clones, approximately 68% seen once. Material: PBMCs, obtained after 24 months of ibrutinib treatment. These receptor sequences come from a human donor with chronic lymphocytic leukemia. Both conserved end residues are part of each CDR3. D genes are given only for firm matches. A clone size is listed for some rows: how often the clone was seen (once, few, many), or a class if it is expanded.

CDR3aa: CSADSLNTEAFF
CDR3nt: TGCAGCGCAGACAGTTTGAACACTGAAGCTTTCTTT
v_gene: TRBV29-1
j_gene: TRBJ1-1
d_gene: .
abundance: .

CDR3aa: CASTQGGVRDEQYF
CDR3nt: TGCGCCAGCACACAGGGAGGGGTCCGGGACGAGCAGTACTTC
v_gene: TRBV5-1
j_gene: TRBJ2-7
d_gene: .
abundance: .

CDR3aa: CASSFLRTSREEKLFF
CDR3nt: TGTGCCAGCAGTTTTCTTCGGACATCTCGAGAGGAAAAACTGTTTTTT
v_gene: TRBV28
j_gene: TRBJ1-4
d_gene: .
abundance: .

CDR3aa: CASSLGFGEGETQYF
CDR3nt: TGTGCCAGCAGCTTAGGTTTCGGGGAGGGGGAGACCCAGTACTTC
v_gene: TRBV7-2
j_gene: TRBJ2-5
d_gene: TRBD2
abundance: .

CDR3aa: CASSSSGTGNGEQFF
CDR3nt: TGTGCCAGCAGTTCCTCCGGGACAGGGAACGGTGAGCAGTTCTTC
v_gene: TRBV28
j_gene: TRBJ2-1
d_gene: TRBD1
abundance: .

CDR3aa: CASSQQASNTEAFF
CDR3nt: TGTGCCAGCAGCCAACAGGCCTCGAACACTGAAGCTTTCTTT
v_gene: TRBV7-3
j_gene: TRBJ1-1
d_gene: .
abundance: few

CDR3aa: CASSEGGGTEAFF
CDR3nt: TGTGCCAGCAGTGAAGGGGGTGGCACTGAAGCTTTCTTT
v_gene: TRBV9
j_gene: TRBJ1-1
d_gene: .
abundance: .

CDR3aa: CASSPRWSDTQYF
CDR3nt: TGTGCCAGCAGTCCAAGGTGGTCAGATACGCAGTATTTT
v_gene: TRBV27
j_gene: TRBJ2-3
d_gene: .
abundance: few

CDR3aa: CASSRGAGYEQYF
CDR3nt: TGTGCCAGCAGTCGAGGGGCGGGGTACGAGCAGTACTTC
v_gene: TRBV7-2
j_gene: TRBJ2-7
d_gene: .
abundance: .

CDR3aa: CSGTRGRDTEAFF
CDR3nt: TGCAGCGGGACCAGGGGAAGGGACACTGAAGCTTTCTTT
v_gene: TRBV29-1
j_gene: TRBJ1-1
d_gene: .
abundance: many

CDR3aa: CAWSVVEDTQYF
CDR3nt: TGTGCCTGGAGTGTAGTCGAAGATACGCAGTATTTT
v_gene: TRBV30
j_gene: TRBJ2-3
d_gene: .
abundance: .

CDR3aa: CAGASPRWDREGEAFF
CDR3nt: TGTGCCGGGGCCTCCCCCCGATGGGACAGGGAGGGAGAAGCTTTCTTT
v_gene: TRBV30
j_gene: TRBJ1-1
d_gene: TRBD1
abundance: once

CDR3aa: CASRSRGFQNEQFF
CDR3nt: TGTGCCAGCAGATCTAGGGGGTTTCAGAATGAGCAGTTCTTC
v_gene: TRBV14
j_gene: TRBJ2-1
d_gene: .
abundance: .

CDR3aa: CASSPKPFGTGGVEQYF
CDR3nt: TGTGCCAGCAGCCCCAAACCATTCGGGACAGGGGGCGTGGAGCAGTACTTC
v_gene: TRBV7-2
j_gene: TRBJ2-7
d_gene: TRBD1
abundance: .

CDR3aa: CASSGGEYQETQYF
CDR3nt: TGTGCCAGCAGTGGGGGGGAGTACCAAGAGACCCAGTACTTC
v_gene: TRBV2
j_gene: TRBJ2-5
d_gene: .
abundance: .

CDR3aa: CASSQDLRVGYTF
CDR3nt: TGTGCCAGCAGCCAAGATCTAAGGGTTGGCTACACCTTC
v_gene: TRBV14
j_gene: TRBJ1-2
d_gene: .
abundance: .

CDR3aa: CASSLSGGGNEQYF
CDR3nt: TGTGCCAGCAGCTTATCAGGGGGGGGTAACGAGCAGTACTTC
v_gene: TRBV5-4
j_gene: TRBJ2-7
d_gene: .
abundance: .

CDR3aa: CASSYLGGGTEAFF
CDR3nt: TGTGCCAGCAGCTACCTCGGGGGTGGCACTGAAGCTTTCTTT
v_gene: TRBV5-8
j_gene: TRBJ1-1
d_gene: .
abundance: .

CDR3aa: CASSRATGYSTNEKLFF
CDR3nt: TGTGCCAGCAGCCGTGCCACAGGGTACTCAACTAATGAAAAACTGTTTTTT
v_gene: TRBV7-9
j_gene: TRBJ1-4
d_gene: .
abundance: .

CDR3aa: CASSLSPTSEAFF
CDR3nt: TGTGCCAGCAGCTTAAGTCCGACGTCTGAAGCTTTCTTT
v_gene: TRBV7-6
j_gene: TRBJ1-1
d_gene: .
abundance: few

CDR3aa: CASRPGTTSTDTQYF
CDR3nt: TGCGCCAGCAGACCCGGGACTACAAGCACAGATACGCAGTATTTT
v_gene: TRBV5-1
j_gene: TRBJ2-3
d_gene: TRBD2
abundance: .

CDR3aa: CASSTPGGQPQHF
CDR3nt: TGTGCCAGCTCAACACCCGGAGGACAGCCCCAGCATTTT
v_gene: TRBV18
j_gene: TRBJ1-5
d_gene: .
abundance: many

CDR3aa: CASSQARGSNYGYTF
CDR3nt: TGCGCCAGCAGCCAAGCTCGGGGGTCCAACTATGGCTACACCTTC
v_gene: TRBV4-3
j_gene: TRBJ1-2
d_gene: .
abundance: few

CDR3aa: CASSLGTTSNQPQHF
CDR3nt: TGTGCCAGCAGTCTAGGGACAACTAGCAATCAGCCCCAGCATTTT
v_gene: TRBV2
j_gene: TRBJ1-5
d_gene: .
abundance: few